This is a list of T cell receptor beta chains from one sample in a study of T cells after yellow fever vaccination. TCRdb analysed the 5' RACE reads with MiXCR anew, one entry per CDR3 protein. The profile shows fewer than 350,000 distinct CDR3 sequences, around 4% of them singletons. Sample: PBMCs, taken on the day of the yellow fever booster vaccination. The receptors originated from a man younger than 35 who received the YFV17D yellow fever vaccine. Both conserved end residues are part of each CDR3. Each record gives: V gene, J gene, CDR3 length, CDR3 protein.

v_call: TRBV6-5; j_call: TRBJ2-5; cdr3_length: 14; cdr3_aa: CASSPVAGDGTQYF
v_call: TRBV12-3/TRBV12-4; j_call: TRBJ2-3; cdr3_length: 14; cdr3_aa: CASSFYTGGDTQYF
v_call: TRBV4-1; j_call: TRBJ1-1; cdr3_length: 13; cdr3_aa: CASSQGKGLGAFF
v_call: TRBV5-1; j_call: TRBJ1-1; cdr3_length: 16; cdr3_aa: CASSFGGSSMNTEAFF
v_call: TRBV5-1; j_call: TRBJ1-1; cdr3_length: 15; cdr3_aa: CASSLARALGTEAFF
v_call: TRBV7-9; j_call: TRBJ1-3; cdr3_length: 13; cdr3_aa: CASRESSGNTIYF
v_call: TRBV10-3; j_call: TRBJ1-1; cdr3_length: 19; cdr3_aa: CAISVSRDKERGVNTEAFF
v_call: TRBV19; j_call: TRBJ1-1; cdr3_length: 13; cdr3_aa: CASSMGLNTEAFF
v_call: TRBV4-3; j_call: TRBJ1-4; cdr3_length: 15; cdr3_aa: CASSHGDRGREKLFF
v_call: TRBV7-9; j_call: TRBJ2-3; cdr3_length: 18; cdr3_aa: CASSSPMKVAGDTDTQYF
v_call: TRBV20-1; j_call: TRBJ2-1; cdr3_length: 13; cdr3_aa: CSARERLFNEQFF
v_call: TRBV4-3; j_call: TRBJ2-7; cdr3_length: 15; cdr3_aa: CASSQESSGGYEQYF
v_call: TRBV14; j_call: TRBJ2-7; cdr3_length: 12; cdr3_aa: CASSLTSTKQYF
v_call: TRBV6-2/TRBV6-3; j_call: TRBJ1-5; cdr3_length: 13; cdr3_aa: CASSSYVDQPQHF
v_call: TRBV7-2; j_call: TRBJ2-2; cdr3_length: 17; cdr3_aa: CASSPDRDRERAGELFF
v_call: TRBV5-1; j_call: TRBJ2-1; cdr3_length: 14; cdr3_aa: CASSGGPPVNEQFF
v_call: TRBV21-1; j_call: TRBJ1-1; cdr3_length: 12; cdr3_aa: CASSKGGTEAFF
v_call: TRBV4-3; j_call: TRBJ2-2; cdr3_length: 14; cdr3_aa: CASSQDLTAGELFF
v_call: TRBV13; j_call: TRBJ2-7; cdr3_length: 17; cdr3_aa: CASSLGPLEGGTYEQYF
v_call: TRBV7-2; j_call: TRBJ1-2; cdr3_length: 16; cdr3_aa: CASSLNANRVGYGYTF
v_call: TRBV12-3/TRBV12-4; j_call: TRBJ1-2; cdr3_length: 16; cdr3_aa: CASSLIGEGANYGYTF
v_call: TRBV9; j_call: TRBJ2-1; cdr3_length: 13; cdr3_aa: CASSMRHGNEQFF
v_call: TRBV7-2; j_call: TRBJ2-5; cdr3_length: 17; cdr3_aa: CASSLQTSGGVEETQYF
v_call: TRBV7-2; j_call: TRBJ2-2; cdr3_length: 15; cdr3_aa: CASSLGGGTTGELFF
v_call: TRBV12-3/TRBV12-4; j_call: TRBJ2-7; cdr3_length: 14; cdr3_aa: CASNYRDSMHEQYF
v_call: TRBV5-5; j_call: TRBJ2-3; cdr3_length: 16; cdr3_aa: CASSQEAGGLVDTQYF
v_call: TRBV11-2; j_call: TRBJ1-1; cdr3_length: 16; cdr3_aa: CASSSRSRKPGTEAFF
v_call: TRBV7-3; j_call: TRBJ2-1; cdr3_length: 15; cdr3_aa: CASGRMGGRYNEQFF
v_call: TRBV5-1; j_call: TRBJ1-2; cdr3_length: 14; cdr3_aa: CASSLAPDNYGYTF
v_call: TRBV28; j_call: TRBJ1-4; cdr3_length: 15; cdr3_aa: CASTLTGTANEKLFF
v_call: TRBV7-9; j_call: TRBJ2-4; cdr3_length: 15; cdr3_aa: CASSLVGLAKNIQYF
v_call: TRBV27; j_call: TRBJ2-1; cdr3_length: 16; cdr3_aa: CASSPLASGVYNEQFF
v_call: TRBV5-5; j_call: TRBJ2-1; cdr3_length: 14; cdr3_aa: CASRGGTEYNEQFF
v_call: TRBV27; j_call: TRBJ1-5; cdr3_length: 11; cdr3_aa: CASSPWQPQHF
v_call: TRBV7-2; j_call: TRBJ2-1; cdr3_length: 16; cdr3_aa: CASSLAGTAVGNEQFF
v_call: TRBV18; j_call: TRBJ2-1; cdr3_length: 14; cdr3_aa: CASSRTIDGNEQFF
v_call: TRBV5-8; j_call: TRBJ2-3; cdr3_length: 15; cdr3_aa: CASTKTLTDTDTQYF